The 3 T cell receptor beta chains in this list originate from one sample, sequenced in a study of blood T cell repertoires in COVID-19. The method was immunoSEQ multiplex PCR; TCRdb's version includes in-frame clones alone and lacks a portion of them. This sample has around 200,000 clones, with roughly 85% found just once. Specimen: peripheral blood. The receptors here all came from a woman aged 80 or over with acute or convalescent COVID-19.

There are a few counts of this clone. The chain uses TRBV6-6 and TRBJ1-1; TRBD1 is a possible D gene (5 bases). Trimming cost V 6 bases and J 1 base, with 15 bases left between them. The germline gives CDR1 MNHNY, CDR2 SVGAGI (reference sequence). The CDR3 totals 15 residues. Written as DNA, the CDR3 is TGTGCCAGCAGACCGCCGAGCGGGGGGAACACTGAAGCTTTCTTT. Its protein product is CASRPPSGGNTEAFF.

The chain carries TRBV4-1 and TRBJ2-7, with 11 positions matching TRBD1. CDR3 length: 15 residues. Per the germline V gene, CDR1 is MGHRA and CDR2 is YSYEKL. V trimming: 4 bases; J trimming: 4 bases; junction bases outside the gene matches: 6. In nucleotides, the CDR3 is TGCGCCAGCAGCCTCGGGACAGGGGGGTGGTACGAGCAGTACTTC. This gives the protein CASSLGTGGWYEQYF.

The gene calls are TRBV29-1 and TRBJ1-1; maybe TRBD1 (6 bases). Germline CDR1 is SQVTM and CDR2 is ANQGSEA. V lost 5 bases to trimming and J lost 4 bases, with 11 bases between them. The CDR3 has 12 amino acids. The CDR3 sequence is CSVKGETTEAFF. CDR3 sequence (DNA): TGCAGCGTTAAGGGGGAGACCACTGAAGCTTTCTTT. The full variable domain, completed using reference TRBV29-1 and TRBJ1-1, is SAVISQKPSRDICQRGTSLTIQCQVDSQVTMMFWYRQQPGQSLTLIATANQGSEATYESGFVIDKFPISRPNLTFSTLTVSNMSPEDSSIYLCSVKGETTEAFFGQGTRLTVV.